These 5 T cell receptor beta chains were sequenced from one sample in a study of CD8 T cells in ankylosing spondylitis. No cognate antigen is known for these TCRs. Each CDR3 protein gets one entry after TCRdb re-called the 5' RACE reads with MiXCR. The sample includes under 150,000 distinct CDR3 sequences, 15% to 20% seen only once; the top ten take roughly 30%. Study-wide results and limits: About 8 highly homologous variants made up a TCR beta motif that seemed to typify ankylosing spondylitis blood.

Sequenced material: blood, either unsorted or a sorted T cell fraction (not recorded which). The receptors were sampled from a male donor with ankylosing spondylitis.

Here the CDR3 reads CASRVLAGYNTGELFF. The CDR3 DNA sequence: TGTGCCAGCAGGGTACTAGCGGGGTACAACACCGGGGAGCTGTTTTTT. J is TRBJ2-2 and V is TRBV27, with 10 bases lining up with TRBD2. The junction had 6 bases not matched to a gene; V was cut back by 6 bases and J by 2 bases. CDR3 length equals 16 residues. CDR1 is MNHEY and CDR2 is SMNVEV in the germline V gene (reference sequence).

This clonotype has just a few counts. The V and J genes are TRBV24-1 and TRBJ2-1; 12 bases match TRBD2. The junction had 4 bases not matched to a gene; V was cut back by 7 bases and J by 10 bases. Looked up from germline, CDR1 is KGHDR and CDR2 is SFDVKD. The CDR3 totals 13 residues. DNA of the CDR3: TGTGCCACCAGCCGACTAGCGGGAGTCGAGCAGTTCTTC. Translating it yields CATSRLAGVEQFF.

This clonotype was found a few times. V gene TRBV28 combines with J gene TRBJ1-5; D uncertain. The CDR3 is made up of 17 amino acids. Germline CDR1 reads MDHEN; CDR2 reads SYDVKM. Trimming shortened V by 6 bases and J by 5 bases, and 23 bases separated the two germline ends. The CDR3 here is CASSRSRVTIGDQPQHF. In nucleotides, the CDR3 is TGTGCCAGCAGCCGGAGTAGGGTCACCATCGGAGATCAGCCCCAGCATTTT. Using reference TRBV28 and TRBJ1-5 for the parts outside the CDR3, the full variable domain is DVKVTQSSRYLVKRTGEKVFLECVQDMDHENMFWYRQDPGLGLRLIYFSYDVKMKEKGDIPEGYSVSREKKERFSLILESASTNQTSMYLCASSRSRVTIGDQPQHFGDGTRLSIL.

The chain recombines TRBV7-3 with TRBJ1-1; D gene unclear. Germline V gene sequence: CDR1 SGHTA, CDR2 FQGTGA. The V end was cut by 2 bases, the J end by 0 bases, with 7 bases between. CDR3 length: 14 residues. CDR3 region: CASSLGEMNTEAFF. In DNA, the CDR3 is TGTGCCAGCAGCTTAGGAGAGATGAACACTGAAGCTTTCTTT.

The chain joins TRBV26 to TRBJ2-5; the table's D call of TRBD2 was not tested on the DNA. TRBV26 is a documented pseudogene. The CDR3 length is 19 residues. In DNA, the CDR3 is TGTGCCAGCAGCGCCTCAACCGGGACTAGCGGGAGGTGGCAAGAGACCCAGTACTTC. Translated, it gives CASSASTGTSGRWQETQYF.